This T cell receptor beta chain was captured in a study of blood T cell repertoires in COVID-19. The germline V gene has CDR1 MNHEY and CDR2 SVGAGI. The CDR3 spans 14 residues. V lost 11 bases and J lost 6, with 20 bases in between. Using immunoSEQ multiplex PCR, the repertoire was profiled, and TCRdb retains in-frame clones only, with some absent. The sample records over 100,000 clones, roughly 78% being singletons. This sequence joins TRBV6-5 and TRBJ1-5, with D tentatively TRBD1 (5 bases). The receptor was derived from a man in his sixties with active or convalescent COVID-19. Sequenced input: peripheral blood. Here the CDR3 reads CASRRGSVGQPQHF. The CDR3 nucleotides are TGTGCCTCCCGGCGGGGCAGCGTAGGTCAGCCCCAGCATTTT.